The next 20 T cell receptor beta chains were all read from a single sample in a study of shared clonotypes between healthy human individuals. Only in-frame clones appear in the TCRdb table, and some are missing; sequencing was by immunoSEQ multiplex PCR. The sample comprises over a million clones, about 80% of which are singletons, and roughly 0.55% rests with the top ten. Sequences were obtained from memory CD4+ T cells from PBMCs. Subset in this sample: CD45RA-negative fraction. The source is a man in his late teens or twenties in good health. Some clones in this sample may be carry-over from other donors' samples.

In regard to this clone: Other DNA sequences in the sample encode the same CDR3. V usage is TRBV28 and J usage is TRBJ1-2; 8 nucleotides line up with TRBD1. CDR1 is MDHEN and CDR2 is SYDVKM in the germline V gene. The CDR3 runs 14 residues. The junction had 2 bases not matched to a gene; V was cut back by 5 bases and J by 0 bases. The CDR3 loop reads CASSPQGANYGYTF. DNA for the CDR3: TGTGCCAGCAGTCCACAGGGGGCTAACTATGGCTACACCTTC.

This chain links TRBV7-9 with TRBJ1-2; a weak D match, TRBD1 (5 bases). The CDR3 contains 13 residues. CDR1 and CDR2 from the germline V gene are SEHNR and FQNEAQ (reference sequence). V was cut by 4 bases and J by 4 bases, with 10 bases left in between. The CDR3 bases are TGTGCCAGCAGCTCAGCGGGGGGCTATGGCTACACCTTC. It encodes CASSSAGGYGYTF.

This clone was counted a single time. Different DNA sequences within this sample yield the same CDR3. J is TRBJ2-3 and V is TRBV9, with 10 bases aligning to TRBD2. Trimming cost V 0 bases and J 0 bases; bases outside gene matches: 4. The CDR3 is made up of 17 amino acids. Germline CDR1 is SGDLS and CDR2 is YYNGEE. The CDR3 sequence is CASSVEGLARSTDTQYF. DNA for the CDR3: TGTGCCAGCAGCGTAGAGGGACTAGCGCGAAGCACAGATACGCAGTATTTT.

The chain couples TRBV7-9 to TRBJ2-3; the D gene is possibly TRBD1 (6 bases). The germline CDR1 and CDR2 sequences are SEHNR and FQNEAQ (reference sequence). The CDR3 is made up of 18 amino acids. With 3 bases removed from V and 6 bases from J, the gap between germline ends came to 25 bases. CDR3 nucleotide sequence: TGTGCCAGCAGCTTGAAGCGAGGGGGACGACTCTCGCAGGATACGCAGTATTTT. Its protein is CASSLKRGGRLSQDTQYF.

The chain links TRBV5-4 to TRBJ1-1; D may be TRBD1 (5 bases). V lost 1 base and J lost 6, with 22 bases in between. Germline-derived CDR1 and CDR2 are SGHNT and YYREEE (reference sequence). CDR3 length: 17 amino acids. CDR3 bases: TGTGCCAGCAGCTTGTTCTTGGGGGGAGGTGCTCACCCTGAAGCTTTCTTT. Its translation is CASSLFLGGGAHPEAFF.

This clone was observed a few times. The chain combines TRBV30 with TRBJ2-5; D gene uncertain. Trimming removed 0 bases at V and 13 bases at J, with 12 bases between. The CDR3 contains 11 residues. Germline V gene data show CDR1 as GTSNPN and CDR2 as SVGIG (reference sequence). CDR3 protein: CAWSVRSLRYF. CDR3 in DNA: TGTGCCTGGAGTGTACGTTCCTTGCGGTACTTC.

The V and J genes are TRBV28 and TRBJ1-4; 7 positions agree with TRBD1. V was clipped by 4 bases and J by 6 bases; unmatched bases: 20. The germline gives CDR1 MDHEN, CDR2 SYDVKM. The CDR3 covers 19 residues. In nucleotides, the CDR3 is TGTGCCAGCAGTTCCCTTCCTTCCATGACCGGGACAGAGGATGAAAAACTGTTTTTT. Protein sequence: CASSSLPSMTGTEDEKLFF.

The rearrangement uses TRBV28 and TRBJ2-2; D remains unclear. CDR1 MDHEN and CDR2 SYDVKM come from the germline V gene. This CDR3 region has 13 residues. CDR3 DNA sequence: TGTGCAGCCCTACGAGGTAACACCGGGGAGCTGTTTTTT. Residues: CAALRGNTGELFF.

The chain uses TRBV29-1 and TRBJ1-2; 7 bases are a match to TRBD1. Germline assignment: CDR1 SQVTM and CDR2 ANQGSEA. The CDR3 loop spans 14 amino acids. V lost 6 bases, J lost 0 bases, and 7 bases stayed unmatched. CDR3: CSVTRDSTNYGYTF. The DNA of the CDR3 is TGCAGCGTGACCCGGGACAGCACTAACTATGGCTACACCTTC.

The chain couples TRBV11-2 to TRBJ1-4, with D possibly matching TRBD1 (6 bases). Germline assignment: CDR1 SGHAT and CDR2 FQNNGV. Between the trimmed V and J ends, which lost 5 bases and 0 bases, there was a span of 16 bases. The CDR3 loop spans 17 amino acids. CDR3: CASSLQPDSATNEKLFF. As DNA, the CDR3 is TGTGCCAGCAGCCTCCAGCCGGACAGTGCAACTAATGAAAAACTGTTTTTT.

The rearrangement links TRBV15 to TRBJ2-4; the D is unclear. The CDR3 is made up of 16 amino acids. Trimming stripped 1 base from V and 0 bases from J, with 10 bases between. The V gene's germline CDR1 is LNHNV and CDR2 YYDKDF (reference sequence). CDR3 DNA: TGTGCCACCAGCAGAGTGGCAGACCTAGCCAAAAACATTCAGTACTTC. Protein sequence: CATSRVADLAKNIQYF.

This rearrangement joins TRBV6-5 to TRBJ2-7; weak D call: TRBD1 (5 bases). The CDR3 consists of 13 residues. Germline V gives CDR1 MNHEY, CDR2 SVGAGI. Trimming took 5 bases from V and 7 from J, leaving 15 bases between them. The CDR3 nucleotides read TGTGCCAGCAGTCAGGGCCGAGCGAGGGAGCAGTACTTC. This sequence encodes CASSQGRAREQYF.

The chain recombines TRBV27 with TRBJ2-7; a possible D gene is TRBD1 (6 bases). V lost 6 bases to trimming and J lost 3 bases, with 15 bases between them. This CDR3 comprises 14 residues. Germline CDR1 is MNHEY and CDR2 is SMNVEV (reference sequence). The CDR3 sequence: CASRTGTYYYEQYF. In DNA form, the CDR3 reads TGTGCCAGCAGGACCGGGACATACTACTACGAGCAGTACTTC.

This chain uses TRBV4-2 with TRBJ1-3; D is possibly TRBD1 (5 bases). The CDR3 is made up of 16 amino acids. The germline V and J ends were trimmed by 4 bases and 0 bases, with 13 bases remaining between them. Germline-derived CDR1 and CDR2 are LGHNA and YNFKEQ. CDR3 nucleotides: TGTGCCAGCAGCCGCCTACAGGATTTCTCTGGAAACACCATATATTTT. Protein product: CASSRLQDFSGNTIYF.

Concerning this clone itself: Distinct nucleotide sequences in the sample also encode this CDR3. V usage is TRBV28 and J usage is TRBJ2-7; possibly TRBD2 for D (5 bases). CDR1 is MDHEN and CDR2 is SYDVKM in the germline V gene. Deletions cut 2 bases from V and 2 bases from J, with 10 bases between. The CDR3 is 14 amino acids. CDR3 nucleotide sequence: TGTGCCAGCAGTTTAGGAGGCAGGACCTACGAGCAGTACTTC. This sequence encodes CASSLGGRTYEQYF.

This rearrangement joins TRBV29-1 to TRBJ1-3, with D possibly matching TRBD2 (6 bases). The end of the DNA fits TRBJ2-2 better, so the J call may be wrong. This CDR3 region has 13 residues. Germline assignment: CDR1 SQVTM and CDR2 ANQGSEA. CDR3 nucleotides: TGCAGCGTTCATCTCGCGGGGCCCGGGGAGCTGTTTTTT. This sequence encodes CSVHLAGPGELFF.

The V call is TRBV11-2, the J call TRBJ2-2; 7 positions agree with TRBD1. This CDR3 is 15 amino acids long. Germline CDR1 reads SGHAT; CDR2 reads FQNNGV. The junction had 12 bases not matched to a gene; V was cut back by 5 bases and J by 9 bases. The CDR3 region is CASSPRQGVTRELFF. CDR3 nucleotides: TGTGCCAGCAGCCCTCGACAGGGCGTTACCCGGGAGCTGTTTTTT.

A word on this clone: This CDR3 is also generated by other DNA sequences in the sample. This chain connects TRBV2 to TRBJ1-4; TRBD1 agrees at 7 bases. In germline, CDR1 is SNHLY, CDR2 FYNNEI. This CDR3 is 15 amino acids long. V dropped 5 bases and J dropped 0; count of bases not matched to a gene: 3. The CDR3 region has the DNA TGTGCCAGCAGTCGTACAGGGGCAACTAATGAAAAACTGTTTTTT. Translating it yields CASSRTGATNEKLFF. Together with reference TRBV2 and TRBJ1-4, the CDR3 gives the full variable domain: EPEVTQTPSHQVTQMGQEVILRCVPISNHLYFYWYRQILGQKVEFLVSFYNNEISEKSEIFDDQFSVERPDGSNFTLKIRSTKLEDSAMYFCASSRTGATNEKLFFGSGTQLSVL.

V and J are TRBV6-1 and TRBJ2-7; unclear D gene. The CDR3 loop spans 12 amino acids. Germline-derived CDR1 and CDR2 are MNHNS and SASEGT. Deletions cut 6 bases from V and 1 base from J, with 7 bases between. The CDR3 region has the DNA TGTGCCAGCAGAGGATTATCCTACGAGCAGTACTTC. Translated: CASRGLSYEQYF.

The J gene is TRBJ2-5, the V gene TRBV5-1, with D perhaps TRBD1 (6 bases). CDR3 size: 14 residues. V lost 3 bases to trimming and J lost 5 bases, with 14 bases between them. CDR1 is SGHRS, CDR2 YFSETQ, per germline. The CDR3 DNA follows: TGCGCCAGCAGCTCTCCGGACAGTGACGAGACCCAGTACTTC. Encoded protein: CASSSPDSDETQYF. The full variable domain, in which reference TRBV5-1 and TRBJ2-5 provide the parts outside the CDR3, is KAGVTQTPRYLIKTRGQQVTLSCSPISGHRSVSWYQQTPGQGLQFLFEYFSETQRNKGNFPGRFSGRQFSNSRSEMNVSTLELGDSALYLCASSSPDSDETQYFGPGTRLLVL.